Detailed here is one T cell receptor (beta chain). The data were produced by immunoSEQ multiplex PCR, yet TCRdb's version contains in-frame clones alone and is incomplete. This table holds around 300,000 clones, approximately 86% found once. This CDR3 is built from 14 residues. Germline loops: CDR1 GTSNPN, CDR2 SVGIG (reference sequence). Trimming shortened V by 3 bases and J by 1 base, and 11 bases separated the two germline ends. Treatment defined: around 19 received Ad26.COV2.S at low or high dose, single or two shots; roughly 5 received placebo; per-sample allocation not given. Specimens were obtained on day 63 following the first vaccine or placebo injection. This sample is drawn from a study of Ad26.COV2.S vaccination and SARS-CoV-2 variants. Study as a whole: Ad26.COV2.S given intramuscularly, once or twice 56 days apart.

This receptor was taken from a person between 18 and 65 years old who received the Ad26.COV2.S COVID-19 vaccine or a placebo. Sequencing used peripheral blood, obtained in a trial of Ad26.COV2.S vaccine versus placebo. The J gene is TRBJ2-3, the V gene TRBV30; tentative D call: TRBD1 (6 bases). CDR3 DNA sequence: TGTGCCTGGAGCCGACAGGCTGGCACAGATACGCAGTATTTT. This translates into CAWSRQAGTDTQYF.